This entry lists 8 T cell receptor beta chains sequenced from one sample in a study of beta chain features in type 1 diabetes. The investigators reverse transcribed all of the isolated RNA, so they sequenced expressed TCRB transcripts. TCRdb keeps only in-frame clones here, not all; method: immunoSEQ multiplex PCR. The top ten clones hold 0.015% to 0.02% of a sample with 250,000 to 300,000 clones, approximately 15% of them seen once. Regarding the study as a whole: Within each of all four CD4+ subsets, Type 1 diabetes patients had TCRB CDR3s that were moderately but significantly shorter.

Antigen specificity for these receptors is unknown. Source material: naive CD4+ T cells from blood. These receptors were taken from a young man with type 1 diabetes.

The J gene is TRBJ2-1, the V gene TRBV4-2; 10 bases match TRBD2. CDR1 LGHNA and CDR2 YNFKEQ come from the germline V gene. The CDR3 spans 18 residues. Germline trimming cut 0 bases from V and 10 bases from J; bases unmatched to any gene: 15. CDR3 in amino acids: CASSQDLSSGRATEEQFF. CDR3 DNA: TGTGCCAGCAGCCAAGATCTATCCAGCGGGAGGGCCACGGAAGAGCAGTTCTTC.

The chain recombines TRBV28 with TRBJ2-7; D unresolved. CDR1 is MDHEN and CDR2 is SYDVKM in the germline V gene. The CDR3 runs 12 residues. Trimming removed 3 bases from V and 6 bases from J, with 9 bases in between. The chain's CDR3 is CASSLPGREQYF. The CDR3, as DNA: TGTGCCAGCAGTTTGCCGGGTCGCGAGCAGTACTTC. Full variable domain (missing parts from reference TRBV28 and TRBJ2-7): DVKVTQSSRYLVKRTGEKVFLECVQDMDHENMFWYRQDPGLGLRLIYFSYDVKMKEKGDIPEGYSVSREKKERFSLILESASTNQTSMYLCASSLPGREQYFGPGTRLTVT.

The rearrangement links TRBV7-9 to TRBJ2-1; 11 positions match TRBD2. V trimming: 3 bases; J trimming: 0 bases; junction bases outside the gene matches: 4. The CDR3 spans 17 residues. The germline V gene has CDR1 SEHNR and CDR2 FQNEAQ (reference sequence). In DNA, the CDR3 is TGTGCCAGCAGCTTTCGACTAGCGGGGAACTCCTACAATGAGCAGTTCTTC. Encoded protein: CASSFRLAGNSYNEQFF.

In its sample, this clone was seen a few times. The chain employs TRBV7-9 and TRBJ2-7, with D uncertain. This CDR3 region has 14 residues. Germline loops: CDR1 SEHNR, CDR2 FQNEAQ (reference sequence). V lost 2 bases and J lost 2, with 10 bases in between. The CDR3 here is CASSLMRSPYEQYF. In nucleotides, the CDR3 is TGTGCCAGCAGCTTAATGCGTTCTCCCTACGAGCAGTACTTC.

This clone has a handful of counts. The rearrangement links TRBV25-1 to TRBJ2-1, with a possible D match to TRBD1 (6 bases). The CDR3 is made up of 13 amino acids. Trimming removed 5 bases from V and 5 bases from J, with 10 bases in between. Germline V gene sequence: CDR1 MGHDK, CDR2 SYGVNS. The CDR3 DNA reads TGTGCCAGCAGTAAGACAGGTAACAATGAGCAGTTCTTC. As protein: CASSKTGNNEQFF.

The V and J genes are TRBV27 and TRBJ2-1; D ambiguous. Germline-derived CDR1 and CDR2 are MNHEY and SMNVEV (reference sequence). This CDR3 is built from 15 residues. V gave up 5 bases and J gave up 4 bases, with 15 bases separating them. Here the CDR3 reads CASSPSAPTYNEQFF. Here the CDR3 DNA reads TGTGCCAGCAGTCCCTCCGCCCCAACATACAATGAGCAGTTCTTC.

This clone was seen a handful of times. The rearrangement links TRBV9 to TRBJ1-5; D remains ambiguous. The CDR3 has 15 amino acids. The V gene's germline CDR1 is SGDLS and CDR2 YYNGEE. The V end lost 0 bases, the J end lost 3 bases, and 10 bases lay between the germline ends. Here the CDR3 reads CASSVGGSDNQPQHF. The CDR3 DNA sequence: TGTGCCAGCAGCGTAGGAGGGTCAGACAATCAGCCCCAGCATTTT.

This clone was observed a few times. The gene calls are TRBV11-2 and TRBJ2-1; 8 positions match TRBD1. Germline assignment: CDR1 SGHAT and CDR2 FQNNGV. The trim removed 4 bases at V and 8 bases at J, leaving 16 bases unmatched. CDR3 length: 17 amino acids. The CDR3 spells CASSYTLTGQGGYEQFF. The CDR3 DNA reads TGTGCCAGCAGCTACACTCTAACAGGACAGGGAGGTTATGAGCAGTTCTTC.